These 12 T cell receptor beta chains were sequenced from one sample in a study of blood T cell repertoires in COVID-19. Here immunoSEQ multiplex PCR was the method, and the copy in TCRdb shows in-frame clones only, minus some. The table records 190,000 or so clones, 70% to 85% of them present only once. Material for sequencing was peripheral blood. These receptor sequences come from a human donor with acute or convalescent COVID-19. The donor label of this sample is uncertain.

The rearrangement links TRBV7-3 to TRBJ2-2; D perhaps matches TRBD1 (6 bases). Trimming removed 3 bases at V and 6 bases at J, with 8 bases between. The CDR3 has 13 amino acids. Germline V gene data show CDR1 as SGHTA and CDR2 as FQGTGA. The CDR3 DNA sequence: TGTGCCAGCAGCTTCACAGGGCCCGGGGAGCTGTTTTTT. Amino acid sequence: CASSFTGPGELFF.

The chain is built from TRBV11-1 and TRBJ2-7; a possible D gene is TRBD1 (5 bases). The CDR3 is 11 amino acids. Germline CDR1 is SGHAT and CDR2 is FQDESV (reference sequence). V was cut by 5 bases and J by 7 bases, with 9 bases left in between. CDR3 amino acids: CASSNTGEQYF. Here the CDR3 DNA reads TGTGCCAGCAGCAATACAGGAGAGCAGTACTTC.

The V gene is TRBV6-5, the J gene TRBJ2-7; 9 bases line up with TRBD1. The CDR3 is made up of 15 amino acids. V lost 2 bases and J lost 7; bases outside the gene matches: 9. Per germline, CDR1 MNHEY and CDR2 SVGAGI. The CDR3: CASSYTGTGIQEQYF. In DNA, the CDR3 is TGTGCCAGCAGTTACACCGGGACAGGGATCCAGGAGCAGTACTTC.

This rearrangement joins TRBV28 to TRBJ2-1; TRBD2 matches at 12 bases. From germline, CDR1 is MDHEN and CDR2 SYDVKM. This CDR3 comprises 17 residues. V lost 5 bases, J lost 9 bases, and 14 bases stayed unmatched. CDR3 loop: CASSPVLTSGSMAEQFF. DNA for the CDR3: TGTGCCAGCAGTCCCGTATTGACTAGCGGGAGTATGGCTGAGCAGTTCTTC. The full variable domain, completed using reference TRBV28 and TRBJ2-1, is DVKVTQSSRYLVKRTGEKVFLECVQDMDHENMFWYRQDPGLGLRLIYFSYDVKMKEKGDIPEGYSVSREKKERFSLILESASTNQTSMYLCASSPVLTSGSMAEQFFGPGTRLTVL.

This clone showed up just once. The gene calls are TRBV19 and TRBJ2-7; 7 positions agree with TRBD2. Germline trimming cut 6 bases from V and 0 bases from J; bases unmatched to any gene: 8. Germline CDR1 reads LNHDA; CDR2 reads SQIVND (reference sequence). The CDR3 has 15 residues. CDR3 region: CASRAVGGASYEQYF. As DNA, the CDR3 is TGTGCCAGTAGAGCCGTGGGAGGGGCCTCCTACGAGCAGTACTTC.

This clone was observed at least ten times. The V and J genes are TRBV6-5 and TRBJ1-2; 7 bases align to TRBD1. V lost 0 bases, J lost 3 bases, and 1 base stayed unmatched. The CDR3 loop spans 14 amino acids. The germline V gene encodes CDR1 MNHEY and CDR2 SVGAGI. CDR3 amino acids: CASSYSDRDYGYTF. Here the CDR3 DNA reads TGTGCCAGCAGTTACTCAGACAGGGACTATGGCTACACCTTC.

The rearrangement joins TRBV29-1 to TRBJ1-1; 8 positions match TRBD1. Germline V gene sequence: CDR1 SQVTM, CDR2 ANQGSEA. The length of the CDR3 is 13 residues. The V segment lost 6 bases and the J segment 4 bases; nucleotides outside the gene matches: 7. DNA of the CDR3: TGCAGCGTGCGGACAGGGTTGAGCACTGAAGCTTTCTTT. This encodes CSVRTGLSTEAFF.

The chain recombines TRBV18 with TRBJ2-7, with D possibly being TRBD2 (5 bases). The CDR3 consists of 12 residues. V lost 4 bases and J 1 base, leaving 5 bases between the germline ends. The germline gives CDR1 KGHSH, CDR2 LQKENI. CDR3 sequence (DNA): TGTGCCAGCTCACGGGAGTCCTACGAGCAGTACTTC. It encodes CASSRESYEQYF.

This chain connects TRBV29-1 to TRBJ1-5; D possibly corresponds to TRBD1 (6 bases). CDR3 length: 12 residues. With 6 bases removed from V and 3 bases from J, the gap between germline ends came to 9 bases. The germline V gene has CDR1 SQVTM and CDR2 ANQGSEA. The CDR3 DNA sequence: TGCAGCGTGGGGGCGGACAATCAGCCCCAGCATTTT. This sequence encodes CSVGADNQPQHF.

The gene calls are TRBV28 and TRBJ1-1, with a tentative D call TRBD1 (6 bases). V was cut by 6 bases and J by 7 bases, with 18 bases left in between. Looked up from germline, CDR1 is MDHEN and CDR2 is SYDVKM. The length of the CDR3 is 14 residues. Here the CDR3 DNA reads TGTGCCAGCAGCCCTCAGGGGCGGTCTCGTGAAGCTTTCTTT. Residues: CASSPQGRSREAFF.

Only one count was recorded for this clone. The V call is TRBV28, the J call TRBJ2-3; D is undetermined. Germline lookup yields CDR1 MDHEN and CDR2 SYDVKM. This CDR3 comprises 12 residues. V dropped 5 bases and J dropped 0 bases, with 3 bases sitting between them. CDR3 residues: CASSPSTDTQYF. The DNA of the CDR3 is TGTGCCAGCAGTCCTAGCACAGATACGCAGTATTTT. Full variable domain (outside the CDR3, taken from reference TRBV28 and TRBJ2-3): DVKVTQSSRYLVKRTGEKVFLECVQDMDHENMFWYRQDPGLGLRLIYFSYDVKMKEKGDIPEGYSVSREKKERFSLILESASTNQTSMYLCASSPSTDTQYFGPGTRLTVL.

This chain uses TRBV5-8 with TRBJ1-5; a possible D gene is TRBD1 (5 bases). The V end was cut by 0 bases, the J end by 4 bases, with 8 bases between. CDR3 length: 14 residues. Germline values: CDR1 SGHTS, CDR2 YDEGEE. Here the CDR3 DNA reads TGTGCCAGCAGCTTGGACCAGGGTAATCAGCCCCAGCATTTT. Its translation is CASSLDQGNQPQHF.